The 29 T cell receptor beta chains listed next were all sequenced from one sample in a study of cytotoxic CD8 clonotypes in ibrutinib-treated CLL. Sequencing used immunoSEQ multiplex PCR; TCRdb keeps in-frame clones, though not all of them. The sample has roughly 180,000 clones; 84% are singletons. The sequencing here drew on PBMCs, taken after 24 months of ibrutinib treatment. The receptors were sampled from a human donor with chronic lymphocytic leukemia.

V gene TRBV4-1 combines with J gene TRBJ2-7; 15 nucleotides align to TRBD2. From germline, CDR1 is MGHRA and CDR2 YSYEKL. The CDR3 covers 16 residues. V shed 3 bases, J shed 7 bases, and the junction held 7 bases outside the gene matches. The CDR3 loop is CASSQGTSGRLREQYF. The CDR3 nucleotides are TGCGCCAGCAGCCAGGGGACTAGCGGGAGGCTGAGGGAGCAGTACTTC.

CDR3 bases: TGTGCCAGCAGCTTTAGAGAGTCCGGGGAGCTGTTTTTT. Amino acids: CASSFRESGELFF. V is TRBV11-3 and J is TRBJ2-2, with D unclear. CDR3 size: 13 residues. V shed 3 bases and J shed 6 bases, with 8 bases lying between them. Germline values: CDR1 SGHNT, CDR2 YENEEA. Looking up the rest from reference TRBV11-3 and TRBJ2-2 gives the full variable domain: EAGVVQSPRYKIIEKKQPVAFWCNPISGHNTLYWYLQNLGQGPELLIRYENEEAVDDSQLPKDRFSAERLKGVDSTLKIQPAELGDSAVYLCASSFRESGELFFGEGSRLTVL.

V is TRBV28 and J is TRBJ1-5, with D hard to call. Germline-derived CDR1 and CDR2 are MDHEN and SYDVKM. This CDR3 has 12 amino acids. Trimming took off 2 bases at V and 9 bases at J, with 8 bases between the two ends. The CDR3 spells CASSLVGGPQHF. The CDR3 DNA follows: TGTGCCAGCAGTTTAGTGGGCGGGCCCCAGCATTTT. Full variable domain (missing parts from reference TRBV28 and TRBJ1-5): DVKVTQSSRYLVKRTGEKVFLECVQDMDHENMFWYRQDPGLGLRLIYFSYDVKMKEKGDIPEGYSVSREKKERFSLILESASTNQTSMYLCASSLVGGPQHFGDGTRLSIL.

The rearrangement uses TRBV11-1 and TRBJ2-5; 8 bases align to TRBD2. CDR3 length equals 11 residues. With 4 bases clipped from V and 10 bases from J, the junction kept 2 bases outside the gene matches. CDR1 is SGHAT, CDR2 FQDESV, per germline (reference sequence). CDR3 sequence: CASSYAGGQYF. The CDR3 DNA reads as TGTGCCAGCAGCTACGCGGGAGGCCAGTACTTC.

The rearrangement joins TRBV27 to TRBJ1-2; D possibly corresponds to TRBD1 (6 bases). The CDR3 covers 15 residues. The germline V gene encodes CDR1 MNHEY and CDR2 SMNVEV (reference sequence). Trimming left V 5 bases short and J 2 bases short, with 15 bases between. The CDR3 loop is CASSAQGKANYGYTF. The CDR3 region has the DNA TGTGCCAGCAGTGCACAGGGTAAGGCCAACTATGGCTACACCTTC.

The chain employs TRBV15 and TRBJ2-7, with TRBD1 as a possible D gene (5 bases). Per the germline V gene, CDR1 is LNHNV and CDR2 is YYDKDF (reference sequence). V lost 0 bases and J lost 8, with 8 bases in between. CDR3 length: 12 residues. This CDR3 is CATSRDRGKQYF. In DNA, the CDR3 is TGTGCCACCAGCAGAGATAGGGGTAAGCAGTACTTC. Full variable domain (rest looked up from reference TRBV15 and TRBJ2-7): DAMVIQNPRYQVTQFGKPVTLSCSQTLNHNVMYWYQQKSSQAPKLLFHYYDKDFNNEADTPDNFQSRRPNTSFCFLDIRSPGLGDTAMYLCATSRDRGKQYFGPGTRLTVT.

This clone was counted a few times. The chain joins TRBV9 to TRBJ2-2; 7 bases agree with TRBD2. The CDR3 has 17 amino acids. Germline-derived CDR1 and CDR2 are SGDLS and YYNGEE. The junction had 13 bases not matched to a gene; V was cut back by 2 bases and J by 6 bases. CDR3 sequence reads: CASSVQVGREGAGELFF. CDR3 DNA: TGTGCCAGCAGCGTCCAAGTGGGCAGGGAGGGAGCCGGGGAGCTGTTTTTT.

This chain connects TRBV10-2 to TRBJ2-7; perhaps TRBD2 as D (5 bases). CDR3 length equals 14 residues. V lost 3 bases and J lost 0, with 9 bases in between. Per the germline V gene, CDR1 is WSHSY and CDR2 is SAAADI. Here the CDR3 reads CASSDGIGSYEQYF. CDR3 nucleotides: TGCGCCAGCAGTGACGGGATTGGCTCCTACGAGCAGTACTTC.

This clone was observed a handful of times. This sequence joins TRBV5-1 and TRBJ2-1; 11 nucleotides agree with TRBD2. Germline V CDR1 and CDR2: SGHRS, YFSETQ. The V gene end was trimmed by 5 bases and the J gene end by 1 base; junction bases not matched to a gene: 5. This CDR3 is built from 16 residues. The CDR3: CASRSSGRMSYNEQFF. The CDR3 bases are TGCGCCAGCAGATCTAGCGGGAGGATGTCCTACAATGAGCAGTTCTTC.

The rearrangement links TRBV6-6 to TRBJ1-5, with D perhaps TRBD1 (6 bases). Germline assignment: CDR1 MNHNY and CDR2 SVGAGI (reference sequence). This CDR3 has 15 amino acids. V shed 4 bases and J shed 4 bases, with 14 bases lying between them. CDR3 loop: CASSFGGGSNQPQHF. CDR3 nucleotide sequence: TGTGCCAGCAGTTTTGGTGGGGGCAGTAATCAGCCCCAGCATTTT.

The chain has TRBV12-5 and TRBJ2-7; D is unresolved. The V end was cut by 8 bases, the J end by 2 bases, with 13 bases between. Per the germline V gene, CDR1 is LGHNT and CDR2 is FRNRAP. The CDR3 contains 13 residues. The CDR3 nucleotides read TGTGCTAGTAGCTCGGTACGGACCTACGAGCAGTACTTC. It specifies CASSSVRTYEQYF.

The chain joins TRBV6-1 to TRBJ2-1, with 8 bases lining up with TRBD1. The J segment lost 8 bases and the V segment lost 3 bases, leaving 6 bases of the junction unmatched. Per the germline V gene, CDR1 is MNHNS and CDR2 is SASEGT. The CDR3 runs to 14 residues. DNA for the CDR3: TGTGCCAGCAGTGACTTTCAGGGGGCCGATGAGCAGTTCTTC. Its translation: CASSDFQGADEQFF.

CDR3 loop: CASSVGQGAGEQYF. CDR3 DNA sequence: TGTGCCAGCAGCGTGGGACAGGGGGCGGGGGAGCAGTACTTC. V is TRBV7-2 and J is TRBJ2-7, with TRBD1 matching 12 bases. The CDR3 is 14 amino acids. The junction had 6 bases not matched to a gene; V was cut back by 5 bases and J by 7 bases. CDR1 is SGHTA, CDR2 FQGNSA, per germline.

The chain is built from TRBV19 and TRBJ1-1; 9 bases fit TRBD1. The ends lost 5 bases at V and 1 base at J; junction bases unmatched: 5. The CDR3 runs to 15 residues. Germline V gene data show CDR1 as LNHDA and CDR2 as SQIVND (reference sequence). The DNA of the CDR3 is TGTGCCAGTAGTTGGACAGGGGTGGGGAACACTGAAGCTTTCTTT. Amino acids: CASSWTGVGNTEAFF. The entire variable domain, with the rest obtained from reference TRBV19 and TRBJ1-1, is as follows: DGGITQSPKYLFRKEGQNVTLSCEQNLNHDAMYWYRQDPGQGLRLIYYSQIVNDFQKGDIAEGYSVSREKKESFPLTVTSAQKNPTAFYLCASSWTGVGNTEAFFGQGTRLTVV.

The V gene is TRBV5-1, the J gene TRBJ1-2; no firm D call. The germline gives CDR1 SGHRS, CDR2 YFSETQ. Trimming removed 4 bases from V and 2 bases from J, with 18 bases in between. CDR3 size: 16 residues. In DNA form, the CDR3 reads TGCGCCAGCAGCCAAACATCCACTCAATTCAACTATGGCTACACCTTC. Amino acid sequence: CASSQTSTQFNYGYTF.

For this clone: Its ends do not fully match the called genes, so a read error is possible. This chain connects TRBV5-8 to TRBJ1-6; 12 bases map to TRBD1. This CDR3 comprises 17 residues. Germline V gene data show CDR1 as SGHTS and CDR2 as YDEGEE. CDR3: CASRPGTGGTYISPLHF. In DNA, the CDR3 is TGTGCCAGCAGACCTGGGACAGGGGGCACTTATATTTCACCCCTCCACTTT.

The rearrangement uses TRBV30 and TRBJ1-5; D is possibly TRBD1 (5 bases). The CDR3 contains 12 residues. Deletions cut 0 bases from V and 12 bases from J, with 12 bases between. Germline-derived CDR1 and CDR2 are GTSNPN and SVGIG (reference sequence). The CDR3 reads CAWSVRGHNQHF. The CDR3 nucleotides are TGTGCCTGGAGTGTACGGGGCCACAACCAGCATTTT.

The CDR3 sequence is CASTLKSGDHGYTF. The CDR3 DNA sequence: TGTGCCAGCACTTTAAAAAGCGGGGATCATGGCTACACCTTC. J is TRBJ1-2 and V is TRBV7-3; no firm D call. This CDR3 has 14 residues. The germline V and J ends were trimmed by 7 bases and 6 bases, with 18 bases remaining between them. Germline V gene lookup returns CDR1 SGHTA and CDR2 FQGTGA.

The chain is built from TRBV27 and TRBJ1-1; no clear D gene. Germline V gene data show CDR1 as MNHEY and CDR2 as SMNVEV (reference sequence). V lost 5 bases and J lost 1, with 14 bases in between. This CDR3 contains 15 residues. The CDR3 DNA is TGTGCCAGCAGTCCTTTTCTAGGAACGAACACTGAAGCTTTCTTT. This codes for CASSPFLGTNTEAFF.

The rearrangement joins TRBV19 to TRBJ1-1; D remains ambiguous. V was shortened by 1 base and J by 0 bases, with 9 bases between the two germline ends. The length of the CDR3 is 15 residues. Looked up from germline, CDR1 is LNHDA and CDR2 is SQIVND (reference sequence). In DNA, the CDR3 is TGTGCCAGTAGTATAGTGGCAGGAGTGAACACTGAAGCTTTCTTT. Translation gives CASSIVAGVNTEAFF.

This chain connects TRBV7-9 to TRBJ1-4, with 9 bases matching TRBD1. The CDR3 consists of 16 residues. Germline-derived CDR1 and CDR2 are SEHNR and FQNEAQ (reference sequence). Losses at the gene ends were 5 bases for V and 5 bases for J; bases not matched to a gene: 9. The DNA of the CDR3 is TGTGCCAGCAGCGGCACAGGGGGCTCTCCCAATGAAAAACTGTTTTTT. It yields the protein CASSGTGGSPNEKLFF.

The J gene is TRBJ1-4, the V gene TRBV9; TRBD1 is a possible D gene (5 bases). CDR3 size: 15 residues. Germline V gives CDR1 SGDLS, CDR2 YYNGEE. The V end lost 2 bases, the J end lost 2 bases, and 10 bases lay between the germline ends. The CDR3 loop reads CASSVRGDTNEKLFF. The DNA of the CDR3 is TGTGCCAGCAGCGTCCGAGGGGACACTAATGAAAAACTGTTTTTT.

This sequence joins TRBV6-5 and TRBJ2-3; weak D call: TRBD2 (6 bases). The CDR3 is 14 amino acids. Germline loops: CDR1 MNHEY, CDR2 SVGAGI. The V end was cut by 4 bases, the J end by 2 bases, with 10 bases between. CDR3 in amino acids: CASSLAAPTDTQYF. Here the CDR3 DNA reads TGTGCCAGCAGTTTAGCGGCCCCCACAGATACGCAGTATTTT.

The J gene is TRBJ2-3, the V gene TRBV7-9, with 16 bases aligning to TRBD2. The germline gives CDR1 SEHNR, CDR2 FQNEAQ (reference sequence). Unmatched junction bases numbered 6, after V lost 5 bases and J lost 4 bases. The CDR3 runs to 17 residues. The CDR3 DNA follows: TGTGCCAGCAGCCCCGGGACTAGCGGGAGGGTTGCAGATACGCAGTATTTT. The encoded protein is CASSPGTSGRVADTQYF.

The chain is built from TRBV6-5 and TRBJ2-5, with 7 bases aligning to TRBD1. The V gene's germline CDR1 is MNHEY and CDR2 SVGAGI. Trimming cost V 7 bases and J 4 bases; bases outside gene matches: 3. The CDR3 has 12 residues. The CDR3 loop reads CASKTGSETQYF. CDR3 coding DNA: TGTGCCAGCAAGACAGGGTCAGAGACCCAGTACTTC.

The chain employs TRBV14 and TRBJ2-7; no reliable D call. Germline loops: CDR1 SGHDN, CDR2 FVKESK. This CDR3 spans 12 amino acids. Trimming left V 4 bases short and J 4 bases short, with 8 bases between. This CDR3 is CASSLHIYEQYF. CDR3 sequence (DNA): TGTGCCAGCAGCCTTCATATATACGAGCAGTACTTC.

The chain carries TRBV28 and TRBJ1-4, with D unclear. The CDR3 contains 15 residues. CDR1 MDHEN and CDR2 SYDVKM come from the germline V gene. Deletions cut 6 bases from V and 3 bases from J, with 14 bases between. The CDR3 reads CASSAKDLSNEKLFF. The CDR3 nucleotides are TGTGCCAGCAGCGCGAAGGATTTATCTAATGAAAAACTGTTTTTT.

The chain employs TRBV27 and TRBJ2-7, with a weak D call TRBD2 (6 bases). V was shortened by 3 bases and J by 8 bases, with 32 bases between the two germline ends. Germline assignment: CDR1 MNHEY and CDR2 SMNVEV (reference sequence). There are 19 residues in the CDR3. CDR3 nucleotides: TGTGCCAGCAGTTTTCGCTGGTCGGGAGCAGCACCCTCCGGCTCTCAGCAGTACTTC. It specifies CASSFRWSGAAPSGSQQYF.

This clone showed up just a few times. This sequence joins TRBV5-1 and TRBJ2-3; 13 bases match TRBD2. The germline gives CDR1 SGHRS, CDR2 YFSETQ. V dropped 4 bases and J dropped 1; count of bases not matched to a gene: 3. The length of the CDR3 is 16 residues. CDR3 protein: CASSPGLAGRTDTQYF. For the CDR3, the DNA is TGCGCCAGCAGCCCGGGACTAGCGGGGCGCACAGATACGCAGTATTTT.